These 22 T cell receptor beta chains were sequenced from one sample in a study of T cells expressing NK-cell markers (TCRdb year 2020). Library creation used 5' RACE. Sequencer: Illumina HiSeq 2000. TCRdb reprocessed the reads and assigns one entry to each CDR3 protein sequence, leaving out DNA. The table of this sample itemizes roughly 280,000 distinct CDR3 sequences. The ten largest clones add up to about 0.39% of the sample. The specimen sequenced was blood T cells: a sorted CD56 or NKG2C T cell subset, CD4+ or CD8+ T cells, or bulk PBMC T cells (not recorded which). The receptors come from a man between 18 and 35 years old in good health. Donor details come from another sample of the same person, matched by shared clones.

The CDR3: CASSLGQPGTQYF. V is TRBV12-3 or TRBV12-4 and J is TRBJ2-5; checking the TCRdb D call of TRBD2 is not possible without DNA. The CDR3 contains 13 residues.

The gene calls are TRBV5-1 and TRBJ1-4; the TRBD1 assignment by TCRdb is unverifiable without DNA. This CDR3 contains 15 residues. Germline-derived CDR1 and CDR2 are SGHRS and YFSETQ. The CDR3 sequence: CASSLGQGAFEKLFF.

The chain joins TRBV12-3 or TRBV12-4 to TRBJ2-7. CDR3 length equals 15 residues. CDR3 in amino acids: CASTTPTGSSYEQYF.

This chain links TRBV6-1 with TRBJ2-3; the TRBD2 assignment by TCRdb is unverifiable without DNA. The CDR3 runs 17 residues. Germline CDR1 and CDR2: MNHNS and SASEGT. The CDR3 protein is CASSGAGLAGPTDTQYF.

V usage is TRBV10-3 and J usage is TRBJ1-3. CDR1 and CDR2 from the germline V gene are ENHRY and SYGVKD. The CDR3 consists of 15 residues. CDR3 sequence reads: CAISEEEGWGNTIYF.

The chain employs TRBV5-1 and TRBJ2-3; lacking DNA, the TRBD2 call made by TCRdb goes unchecked. The germline V gene encodes CDR1 SGHRS and CDR2 YFSETQ. CDR3 length equals 14 residues. The chain's CDR3 is CASSRGDLTDTQYF.

V is TRBV24-1 and J is TRBJ2-2; TCRdb names TRBD1, which stays unverified in the absence of DNA. CDR1 KGHDR and CDR2 SFDVKD come from the germline V gene. This CDR3 contains 13 residues. The CDR3 sequence is CATSDRQGQELFF.

The chain is built from TRBV27 and TRBJ1-5; TCRdb gives TRBD1 as the D gene, but with no DNA this cannot be confirmed. The CDR3 sequence is 15 residues long. CDR1 is MNHEY and CDR2 is SMNVEV in the germline V gene (reference sequence). The CDR3 here is CASRRSPGGNQPQHF.

J is TRBJ2-5 and V is TRBV20-1; the TCRdb D gene call, TRBD1, has no DNA to confirm it. This CDR3 has 17 residues. Germline V gene sequence: CDR1 DFQATT, CDR2 SNEGSKA (reference sequence). CDR3 amino acids: CSAPRLAGQGWEETQYF.

The V call is TRBV28, the J call TRBJ1-1; without DNA, the TCRdb call of TRBD1 cannot be checked. The V gene's germline CDR1 is MDHEN and CDR2 SYDVKM. CDR3 size: 14 residues. The CDR3 here is CASSPHRANTEAFF.

The V gene is TRBV6-5, the J gene TRBJ1-2. This CDR3 spans 17 amino acids. CDR1 is MNHEY, CDR2 SVGAGI, per germline. CDR3 region: CASSYSIIARGRYGYTF.

The chain has TRBV9 and TRBJ2-5; there is no DNA to check the TCRdb D call of TRBD1. This CDR3 is built from 15 residues. In germline, CDR1 is SGDLS, CDR2 YYNGEE. The CDR3 spells CASSTLGQGGETQYF.

The chain is built from TRBV3-1 and TRBJ1-5; without DNA, the TCRdb call of TRBD1 cannot be checked. The CDR3 covers 13 residues. Per germline, CDR1 LGHDT and CDR2 YNNKEL (reference sequence). CDR3 amino acids: CASSRGDGQPQHF.

This rearrangement joins TRBV10-3 to TRBJ2-1; the TCRdb D gene call, TRBD2, has no DNA to confirm it. Germline CDR1 reads ENHRY; CDR2 reads SYGVKD. This CDR3 spans 14 amino acids. The CDR3 region is CAIRGGTKNNEQFF.

The chain combines TRBV7-9 with TRBJ2-1; TCRdb proposes TRBD2, but this gene call is untestable without DNA. Looked up from germline, CDR1 is SEHNR and CDR2 is FQNEAQ (reference sequence). The CDR3 runs to 14 residues. CDR3 region: CASAGTSFFNEQFF.

The chain has TRBV10-2 and TRBJ2-3; no DNA is available, so the TRBD2 call from TCRdb remains unchecked. This CDR3 contains 15 residues. Germline V gene sequence: CDR1 WSHSY, CDR2 SAAADI. CDR3: CASGTSGGDTDTQYF.

The chain is built from TRBV4-3 and TRBJ2-1; with no DNA, the TCRdb D assignment of TRBD1 cannot be verified. CDR1 LGHNA and CDR2 YSLEER come from the germline V gene. The CDR3 extends over 14 amino acids. The CDR3 region is CASSQDSGTNEQFF.

The V call is TRBV12-3 or TRBV12-4, the J call TRBJ1-1; TCRdb proposes TRBD1, but this gene call is untestable without DNA. This CDR3 comprises 15 residues. The chain's CDR3 is CASSPRDRAGTEAFF.

The chain carries TRBV20-1 and TRBJ1-4; lacking DNA, the TRBD1 call made by TCRdb goes unchecked. This CDR3 has 13 amino acids. CDR1 is DFQATT and CDR2 is SNEGSKA in the germline V gene (reference sequence). The CDR3 sequence is CSASVGENEKLFF.

The chain employs TRBV20-1 and TRBJ2-5; TCRdb selects TRBD1, and the lack of DNA leaves this call unchecked. The CDR3 sequence is 13 residues long. From germline, CDR1 is DFQATT and CDR2 SNEGSKA (reference sequence). The CDR3 sequence is CSATRDNWETQYF.

The rearrangement links TRBV4-1 to TRBJ2-2. Germline values: CDR1 MGHRA, CDR2 YSYEKL. The CDR3 is made up of 11 amino acids. CDR3 residues: CASSRDLELFF.

The chain links TRBV6-1 to TRBJ2-3; TCRdb proposes TRBD2, but this gene call is untestable without DNA. CDR1 MNHNS and CDR2 SASEGT come from the germline V gene. The CDR3 length is 15 residues. The CDR3 here is CASITSGRLADTQYF.